This passage covers 4 T cell receptor beta chains from one sample sequenced in a study of blood T cell repertoires in COVID-19. The repertoire was sequenced with immunoSEQ multiplex PCR; TCRdb's copy has only in-frame clones and lacks some. This sample has hundreds of thousands of clones, with about nine tenths found just once. Source material: peripheral blood. Receptors originate from a woman aged 45-59 years with COVID-19, enrolled during active disease.

The V and J genes are TRBV2 and TRBJ2-3; D is unclear. This CDR3 is 13 amino acids long. Germline CDR1 and CDR2: SNHLY and FYNNEI. V was cut by 0 bases and J by 4 bases, with 5 bases left in between. CDR3 region: CASSEASSDTQYF. The CDR3 nucleotides read TGTGCCAGCAGTGAAGCTAGTTCAGATACGCAGTATTTT. Drawing the rest from reference TRBV2 and TRBJ2-3, the complete variable domain is EPEVTQTPSHQVTQMGQEVILRCVPISNHLYFYWYRQILGQKVEFLVSFYNNEISEKSEIFDDQFSVERPDGSNFTLKIRSTKLEDSAMYFCASSEASSDTQYFGPGTRLTVL.

J is TRBJ1-1 and V is TRBV5-4; tentatively, D is TRBD1 (5 bases). Per germline, CDR1 SGHNT and CDR2 YYREEE (reference sequence). Trimming left V 3 bases short and J 5 bases short, with 8 bases between. This CDR3 spans 12 amino acids. The CDR3 region has the DNA TGTGCCAGCAGCTCCGGGGGGACTGAAGCTTTCTTT. Its protein product is CASSSGGTEAFF.

J is TRBJ2-7 and V is TRBV20-1, with no clear D. Germline lookup yields CDR1 DFQATT and CDR2 SNEGSKA (reference sequence). V was shortened by 6 bases and J by 3 bases, with 9 bases between the two germline ends. The CDR3 contains 11 residues. The CDR3 is CSALRGYEQYF. The CDR3 region has the DNA TGCAGTGCCCTCCGAGGCTACGAGCAGTACTTC.

The rearrangement links TRBV2 to TRBJ2-3; the match to TRBD2 covers 8 bases. From germline, CDR1 is SNHLY and CDR2 FYNNEI. V shed 7 bases and J 6 bases; nucleotides not matched to a gene: 18. The CDR3 extends over 17 amino acids. CDR3 residues: CASNGGAGTQRSDTQYF. The CDR3 coding sequence is TGTGCCAGCAACGGGGGGGCCGGGACTCAGAGGTCCGATACGCAGTATTTT.